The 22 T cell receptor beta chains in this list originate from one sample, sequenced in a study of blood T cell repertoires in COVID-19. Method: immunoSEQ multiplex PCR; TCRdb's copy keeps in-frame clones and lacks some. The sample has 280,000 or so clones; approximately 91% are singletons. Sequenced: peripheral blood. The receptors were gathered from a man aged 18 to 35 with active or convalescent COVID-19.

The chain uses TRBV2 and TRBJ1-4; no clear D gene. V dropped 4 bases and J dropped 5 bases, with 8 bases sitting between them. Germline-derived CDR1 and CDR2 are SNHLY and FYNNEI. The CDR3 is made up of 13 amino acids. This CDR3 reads CASSAERNEKLFF. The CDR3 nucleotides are TGTGCCAGCAGTGCTGAGAGAAATGAAAAACTGTTTTTT.

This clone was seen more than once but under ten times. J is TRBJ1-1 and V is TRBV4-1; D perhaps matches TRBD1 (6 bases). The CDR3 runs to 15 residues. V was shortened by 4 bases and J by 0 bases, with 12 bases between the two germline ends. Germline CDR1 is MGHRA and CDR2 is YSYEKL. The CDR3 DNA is TGCGCCAGCAGCCCCCGGGGGGGCCTGAACACTGAAGCTTTCTTT. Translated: CASSPRGGLNTEAFF.

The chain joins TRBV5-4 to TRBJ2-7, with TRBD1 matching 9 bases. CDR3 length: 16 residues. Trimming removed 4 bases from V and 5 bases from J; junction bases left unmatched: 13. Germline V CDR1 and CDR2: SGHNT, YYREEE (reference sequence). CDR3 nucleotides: TGTGCCAGCAGCCCCTCCTCCGGGACAGGGACCCACGAGCAGTACTTC. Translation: CASSPSSGTGTHEQYF. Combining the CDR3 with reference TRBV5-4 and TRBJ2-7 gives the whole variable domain ETGVTQSPTHLIKTRGQQVTLRCSSQSGHNTVSWYQQALGQGPQFIFQYYREEENGRGNFPPRFSGLQFPNYSSELNVNALELDDSALYLCASSPSSGTGTHEQYFGPGTRLTVT.

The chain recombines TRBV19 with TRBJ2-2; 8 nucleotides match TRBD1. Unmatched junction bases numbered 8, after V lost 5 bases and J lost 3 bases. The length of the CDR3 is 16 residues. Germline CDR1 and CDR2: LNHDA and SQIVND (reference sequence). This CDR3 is CASSPGTGSYTGELFF. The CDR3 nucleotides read TGTGCCAGTAGTCCCGGGACAGGAAGCTACACCGGGGAGCTGTTTTTT. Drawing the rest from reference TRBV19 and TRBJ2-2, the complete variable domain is DGGITQSPKYLFRKEGQNVTLSCEQNLNHDAMYWYRQDPGQGLRLIYYSQIVNDFQKGDIAEGYSVSREKKESFPLTVTSAQKNPTAFYLCASSPGTGSYTGELFFGEGSRLTVL.

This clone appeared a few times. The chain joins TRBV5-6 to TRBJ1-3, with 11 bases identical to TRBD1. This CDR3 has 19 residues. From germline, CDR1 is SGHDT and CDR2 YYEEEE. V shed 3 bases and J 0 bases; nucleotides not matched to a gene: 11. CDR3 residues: CASSWGRRDRGISGNTIYF. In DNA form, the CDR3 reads TGTGCCAGCAGCTGGGGCAGGAGGGACAGGGGGATCTCTGGAAACACCATATATTTT.

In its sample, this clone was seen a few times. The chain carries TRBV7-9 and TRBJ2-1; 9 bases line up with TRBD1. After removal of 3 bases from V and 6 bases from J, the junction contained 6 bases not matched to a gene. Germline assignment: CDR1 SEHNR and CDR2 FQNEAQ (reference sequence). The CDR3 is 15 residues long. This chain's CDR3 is CASSFGTGNINEQFF. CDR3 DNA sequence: TGTGCCAGCAGCTTCGGGACAGGGAACATCAATGAGCAGTTCTTC.

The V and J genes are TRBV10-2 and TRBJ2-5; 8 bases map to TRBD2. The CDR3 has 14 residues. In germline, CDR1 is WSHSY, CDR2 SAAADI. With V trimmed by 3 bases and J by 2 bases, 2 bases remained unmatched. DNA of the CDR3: TGCGCCAGCAGTGATTCTAGCGGGCAAGAGACCCAGTACTTC. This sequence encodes CASSDSSGQETQYF.

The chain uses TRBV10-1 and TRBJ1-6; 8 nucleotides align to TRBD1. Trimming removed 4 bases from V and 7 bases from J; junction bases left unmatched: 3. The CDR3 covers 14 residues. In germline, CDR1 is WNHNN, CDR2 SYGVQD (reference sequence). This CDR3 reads CASSVSGGNSPLHF. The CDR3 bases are TGCGCCAGCAGTGTTTCAGGGGGCAATTCACCCCTCCACTTT.

Written as DNA, the CDR3 is TGCGCCAGCAGCGCTAGGGGGAGGGAAGGAGCTTCCTACGAGCAGTACTTC. Translated: CASSARGREGASYEQYF. This chain links TRBV4-1 with TRBJ2-7, with D maybe TRBD2 (7 bases). The germline gives CDR1 MGHRA, CDR2 YSYEKL. This CDR3 is built from 17 residues. Trimming removed 5 bases from V and 1 base from J, with 21 bases in between.

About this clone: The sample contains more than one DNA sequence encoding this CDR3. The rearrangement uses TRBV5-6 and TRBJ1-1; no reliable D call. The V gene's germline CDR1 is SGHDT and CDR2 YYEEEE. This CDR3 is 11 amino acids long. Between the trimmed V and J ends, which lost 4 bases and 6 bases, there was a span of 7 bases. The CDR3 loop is CASSLGAEAFF. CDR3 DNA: TGTGCCAGCAGCCTCGGGGCTGAAGCTTTCTTT.

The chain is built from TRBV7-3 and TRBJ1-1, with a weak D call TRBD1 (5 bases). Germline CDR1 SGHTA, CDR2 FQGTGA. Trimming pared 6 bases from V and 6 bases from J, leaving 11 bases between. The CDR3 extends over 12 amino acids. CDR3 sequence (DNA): TGTGCCAGCAGGGGTGCGGGACCTGAAGCTTTCTTT. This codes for CASRGAGPEAFF.

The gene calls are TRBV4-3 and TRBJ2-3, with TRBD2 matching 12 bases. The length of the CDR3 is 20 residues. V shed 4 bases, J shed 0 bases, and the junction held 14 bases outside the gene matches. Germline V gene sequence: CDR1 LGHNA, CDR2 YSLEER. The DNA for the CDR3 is TGCGCCAGCAGCCCGGGGACTAGCGGGCGTTTTATAACTAGCACAGATACGCAGTATTTT. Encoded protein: CASSPGTSGRFITSTDTQYF.

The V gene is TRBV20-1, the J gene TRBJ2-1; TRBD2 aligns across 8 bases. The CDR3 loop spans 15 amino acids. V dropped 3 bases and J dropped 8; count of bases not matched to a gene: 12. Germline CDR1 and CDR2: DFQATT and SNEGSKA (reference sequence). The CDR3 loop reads CSASLSAGGGDEQFF. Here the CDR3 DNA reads TGCAGTGCTAGTTTGTCCGCGGGGGGCGGGGATGAGCAGTTCTTC.

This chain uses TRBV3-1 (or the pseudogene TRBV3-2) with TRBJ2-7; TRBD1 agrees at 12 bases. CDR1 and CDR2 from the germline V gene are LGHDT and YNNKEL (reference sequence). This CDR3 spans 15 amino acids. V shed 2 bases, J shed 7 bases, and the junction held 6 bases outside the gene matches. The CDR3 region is CASSQRDRGHREQYF. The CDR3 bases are TGTGCCAGCAGCCAACGGGACAGGGGGCATCGGGAGCAGTACTTC.

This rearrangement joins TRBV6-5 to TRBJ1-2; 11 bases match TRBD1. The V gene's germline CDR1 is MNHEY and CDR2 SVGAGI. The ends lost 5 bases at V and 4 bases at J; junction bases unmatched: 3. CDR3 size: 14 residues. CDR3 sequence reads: CASSRTGGGYGYTF. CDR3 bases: TGTGCCAGCAGTCGGACAGGGGGCGGCTATGGCTACACCTTC.

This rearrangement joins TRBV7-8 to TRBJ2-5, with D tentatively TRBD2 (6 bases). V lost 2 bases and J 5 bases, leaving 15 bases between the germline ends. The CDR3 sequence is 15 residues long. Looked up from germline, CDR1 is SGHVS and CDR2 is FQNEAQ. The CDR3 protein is CASSLSFMGGETQYF. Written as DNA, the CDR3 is TGTGCCAGCAGCTTATCTTTCATGGGGGGTGAGACCCAGTACTTC.

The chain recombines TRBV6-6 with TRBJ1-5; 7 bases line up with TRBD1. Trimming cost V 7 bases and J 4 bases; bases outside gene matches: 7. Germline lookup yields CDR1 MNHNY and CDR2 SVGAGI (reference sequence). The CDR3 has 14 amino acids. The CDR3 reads CASTDRVGNQPQHF. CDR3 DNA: TGTGCCAGCACCGACAGGGTTGGAAATCAGCCCCAGCATTTT.

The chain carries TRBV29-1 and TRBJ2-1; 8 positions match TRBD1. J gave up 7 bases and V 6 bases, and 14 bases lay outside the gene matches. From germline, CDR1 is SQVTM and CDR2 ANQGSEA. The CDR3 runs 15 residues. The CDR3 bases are TGCAGCGTCGCCTTGCTACCAGGGGGCGGGAATGAGCAGTTCTTC. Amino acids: CSVALLPGGGNEQFF.

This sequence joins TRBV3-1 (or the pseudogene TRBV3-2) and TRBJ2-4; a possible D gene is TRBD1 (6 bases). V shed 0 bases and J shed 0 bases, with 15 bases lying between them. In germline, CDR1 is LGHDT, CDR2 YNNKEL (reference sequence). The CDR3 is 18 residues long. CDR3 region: CASSQERTGRLAKNIQYF. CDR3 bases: TGTGCCAGCAGCCAAGAGCGAACAGGGAGATTAGCCAAAAACATTCAGTACTTC.

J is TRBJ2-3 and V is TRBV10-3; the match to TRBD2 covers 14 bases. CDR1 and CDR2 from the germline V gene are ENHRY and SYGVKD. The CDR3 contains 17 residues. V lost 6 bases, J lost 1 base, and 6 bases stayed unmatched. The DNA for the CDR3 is TGTGCCATCAGACAAGGACTAGCGGGGGGTCGCACAGATACGCAGTATTTT. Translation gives CAIRQGLAGGRTDTQYF.

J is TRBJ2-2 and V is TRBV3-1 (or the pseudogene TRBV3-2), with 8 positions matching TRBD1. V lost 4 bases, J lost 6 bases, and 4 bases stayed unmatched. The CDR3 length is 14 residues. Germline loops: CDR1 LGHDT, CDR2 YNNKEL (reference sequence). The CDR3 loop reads CASSRGTGSGELFF. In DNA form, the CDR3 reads TGTGCCAGCAGCCGAGGGACAGGTTCCGGGGAGCTGTTTTTT.

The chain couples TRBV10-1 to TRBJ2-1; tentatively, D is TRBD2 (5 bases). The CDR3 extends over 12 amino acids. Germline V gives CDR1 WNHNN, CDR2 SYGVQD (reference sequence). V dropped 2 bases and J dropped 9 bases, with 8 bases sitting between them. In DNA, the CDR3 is TGCGCCAGCAGTGAGAATAGCGTTGAGCAGTTCTTC. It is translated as CASSENSVEQFF.